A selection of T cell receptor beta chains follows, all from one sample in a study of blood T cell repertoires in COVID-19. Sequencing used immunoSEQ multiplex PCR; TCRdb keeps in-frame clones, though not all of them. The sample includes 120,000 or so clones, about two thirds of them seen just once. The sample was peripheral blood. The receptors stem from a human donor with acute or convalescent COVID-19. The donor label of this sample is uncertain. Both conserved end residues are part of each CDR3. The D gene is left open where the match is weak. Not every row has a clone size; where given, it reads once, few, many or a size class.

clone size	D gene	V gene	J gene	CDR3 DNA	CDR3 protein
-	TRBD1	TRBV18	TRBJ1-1	TGTGCCAGCTCACCGGACAGGGTGTCACCTTTCTTT	CASSPDRVSPFF
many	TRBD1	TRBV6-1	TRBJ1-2	TGTGCCAGCAGTGAAGCCTATATGCCCAGGGGGCGACCAATAAGTGGCTACACCTTC	CASSEAYMPRGRPISGYTF
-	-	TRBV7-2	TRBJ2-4	TGTGCCAGCAGCTTGGGGGGGCCGGGAAACATTCAGTACTTC	CASSLGGPGNIQYF
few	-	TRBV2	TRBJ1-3	TGTGCCAGCAGTGGACAGCCAAACACCATATATTTT	CASSGQPNTIYF
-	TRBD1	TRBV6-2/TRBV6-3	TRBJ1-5	TGTGCCAGCAGTTACTCGAAGCGGACAGGACGATATAGCAATCAGCCCCAGCATTTT	CASSYSKRTGRYSNQPQHF
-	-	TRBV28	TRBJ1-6	TGTGCCAGCAGTTCCCGGGGGGGGGTAGGGTCACCCCTCCACTTT	CASSSRGGVGSPLHF
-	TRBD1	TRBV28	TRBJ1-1	TGTGCCAGCAGTTCATACAGGGGGAACACTGAAGCTTTCTTT	CASSSYRGNTEAFF
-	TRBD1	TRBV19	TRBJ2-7	TGTGCCAGTACCACCGCTGGGGGGACAGGAACCTACGAGCAGTACTTC	CASTTAGGTGTYEQYF
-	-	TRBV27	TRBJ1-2	TGTGCCAGCAGTCCAAGGCCAGGGAGGTATGGCTACACCTTC	CASSPRPGRYGYTF
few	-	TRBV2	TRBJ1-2	TGTGCCAGCAGCGTTTCGGGGGAGCTCGACTACACCTTC	CASSVSGELDYTF
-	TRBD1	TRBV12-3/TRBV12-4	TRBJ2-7	TGTGCCAGCAGTTTATGGACAGGGGAGATAAACTTC	CASSLWTGEINF
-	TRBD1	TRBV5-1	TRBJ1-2	TGCGCCAGCAGCTCGGACAGGGGTGGAGGCTACACCTTC	CASSSDRGGGYTF
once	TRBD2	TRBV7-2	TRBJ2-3	TGTGCCAGCAGCCCCCCAGCGGGGGGCCCTAGCACAGATACGCAGTATTTT	CASSPPAGGPSTDTQYF
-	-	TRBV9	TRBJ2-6	TGTGCCAGCAGCCCCCTTTCGGGGGGGGCCAACGTCCTGACTTTC	CASSPLSGGANVLTF
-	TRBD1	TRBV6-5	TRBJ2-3	TGTGCCAGCAGTTTCGCCGGGACAGGGACCACAGATACGCAGTATTTT	CASSFAGTGTTDTQYF
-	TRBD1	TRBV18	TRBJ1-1	TGTGCCAGCTCACCACTTGAGGGGGCGCGGACTGAAGCTTTCTTT	CASSPLEGARTEAFF
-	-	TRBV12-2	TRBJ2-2	TGTGCAAGTCGCCGCAGCCGGGTAGCGGGGGGGCTTTCGAGTACCGGGGAGCTGTTTTTT	CASRRSRVAGGLSSTGELFF
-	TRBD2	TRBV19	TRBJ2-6	TGTGCCAGTAGTGCGGGACTAGCGGGGGCATCTGGGGCCAACGTCCTGACTTTC	CASSAGLAGASGANVLTF
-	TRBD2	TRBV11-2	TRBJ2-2	TGTGCCAGCAGCCCGGAGGGACTAGTCCGGGGCACCGGGGAGCTGTTTTTT	CASSPEGLVRGTGELFF
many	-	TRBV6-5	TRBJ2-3	TGTGCCAGCAGTTTACGAGGAGGCACAGATACGCAGTATTTT	CASSLRGGTDTQYF
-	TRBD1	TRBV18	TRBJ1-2	TGTGCCAGCTCACCGGGGACAGGAAACTATGGCTACACCTTC	CASSPGTGNYGYTF
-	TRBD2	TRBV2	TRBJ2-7	TGTGCCAGCAGAGAGGGACTAGCGGCGGTCTACGAGCAGTACTTC	CASREGLAAVYEQYF
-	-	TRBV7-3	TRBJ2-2	TGTGCCAGCAGCTTCTCTAGCACCGGGGAGCTGTTTTTT	CASSFSSTGELFF
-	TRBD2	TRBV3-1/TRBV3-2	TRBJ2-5	TGTGCCAGCAGCCAAGGGGCCTTTGCGGGGGGGGAGACCCAGTACTTC	CASSQGAFAGGETQYF
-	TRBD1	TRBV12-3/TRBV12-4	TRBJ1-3	TGTGCCAGCAGTTTGGTCAGGGGGCTGACCATATATTTT	CASSLVRGLTIYF
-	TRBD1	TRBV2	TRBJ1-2	TGTGCCAGCAGTCGACAGGGCAACTATGGCTACACCTTC	CASSRQGNYGYTF
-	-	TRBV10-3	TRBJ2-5	TGTGCCATCAGTGTTCGGGGATCAGAGACCCAGTACTTC	CAISVRGSETQYF
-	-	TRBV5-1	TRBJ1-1	TGCGCCAGCAGCTCTGCCCCTGGGGGGTTGAACACTGAAGCTTTCTTT	CASSSAPGGLNTEAFF
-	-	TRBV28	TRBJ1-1	TGTGCCAGCGACGGCGGGGTTTACACTGAAGCTTTCTTT	CASDGGVYTEAFF
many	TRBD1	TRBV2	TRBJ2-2	TGTGCCAGCAGGAGGACAGGGAACACCGGGGAGCTGTTTTTT	CASRRTGNTGELFF
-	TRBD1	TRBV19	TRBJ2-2	TGTGCCAGTAGTATAGGGACAGGGGTGACCGGGGAGCTGTTTTTT	CASSIGTGVTGELFF
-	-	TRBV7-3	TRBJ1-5	TGTGCCAGCAGCTTGCACTACGGAGGGCCCCAGCATTTT	CASSLHYGGPQHF
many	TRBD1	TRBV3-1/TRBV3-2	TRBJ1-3	TGTGCCAGCAGCCAATTGGGACAGCACTCTGGAAACACCATATATTTT	CASSQLGQHSGNTIYF
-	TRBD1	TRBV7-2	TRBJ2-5	TGTGCCAGCAGCCAGGACAGGTGGCAAGAGACCCAGTACTTC	CASSQDRWQETQYF
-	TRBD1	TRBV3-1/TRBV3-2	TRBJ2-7	TGTGCCAGCAGCCCCCCGGACAGGGGAGGCGAGCAGTACTTC	CASSPPDRGGEQYF
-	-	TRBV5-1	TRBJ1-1	TGCGCCAGCAGCTTGGACAGGGACACTGAAGCTTTCTTT	CASSLDRDTEAFF
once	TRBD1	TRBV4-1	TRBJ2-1	TGCGCCAGCAGCCAGACCGGGACAGGGAACAATGAGCAGTTCTTC	CASSQTGTGNNEQFF
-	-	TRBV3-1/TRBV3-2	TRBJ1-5	TGTGCCAGCAGCCAAATGTGGGGAGAACAGCCCCAGCATTTT	CASSQMWGEQPQHF
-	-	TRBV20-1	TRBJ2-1	TGCAGTGCTAGTACAGGGTTTGACCTCTACAATGAGCAGTTCTTC	CSASTGFDLYNEQFF
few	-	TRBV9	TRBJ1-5	TGTGCCAGCAGCGTAGAGATAGGGGATCAGCCCCAGCATTTT	CASSVEIGDQPQHF
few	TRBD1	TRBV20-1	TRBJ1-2	TGCAGTGCCAGGGACAGCTATGGCTACACCTTC	CSARDSYGYTF
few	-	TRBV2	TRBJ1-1	TGTGCCAGCACACGGACGGGGGTCACTGAAGCTTTCTTT	CASTRTGVTEAFF
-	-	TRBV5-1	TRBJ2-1	TGCGCCAGCAGCTTGGGTCCAGCCTACAATGAGCAGTTCTTC	CASSLGPAYNEQFF
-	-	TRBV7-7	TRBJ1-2	TGTGCTAGCAGCTGGCGGGGGCCCGGGGAGGGCAACCACTATGGCTACACCTTC	CASSWRGPGEGNHYGYTF
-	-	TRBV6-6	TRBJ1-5	TGTGCCAGCAGTGCCACGGCGGGGGGAGTTCAGCCCCAGCATTTT	CASSATAGGVQPQHF
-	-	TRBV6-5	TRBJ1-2	TGTGCCAGCAGTCGAAATCAGAATTATGGCTACACCTTC	CASSRNQNYGYTF
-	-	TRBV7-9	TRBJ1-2	TGTGCCAGCAGCTTAGACAGGGAAAACTATGGCTACACCTTC	CASSLDRENYGYTF
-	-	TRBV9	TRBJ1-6	TGTGCCAGCAGCGTAGCCTCGCGGGATTCACCCCTCCACTTT	CASSVASRDSPLHF
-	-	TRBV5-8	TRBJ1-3	TGTGCCAGCAGCCTGGGACAAACCCTAGCGGGAGGAAACACCATATATTTT	CASSLGQTLAGGNTIYF
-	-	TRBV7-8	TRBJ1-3	TGTGCCAGCAGCTTAGCTTCCGTGACACTCTCTGGAAACACCATATATTTT	CASSLASVTLSGNTIYF